A selection of T cell receptor beta chains follows, all from one sample in a study of vaccination effects on CD4 cells after COVID-19. Profiled with immunoSEQ multiplex PCR; TCRdb holds only in-frame clones, not every one. The profile shows about 66,000 clones, approximately 70% of them singletons. Their recognized antigens are unknown. This specimen consisted of CD4+ T cells from PBMCs cultured without peptide, obtained before COVID-19 vaccination. These receptors came from a human donor who had a prior SARS-CoV-2 infection. CDR3s include the opening cysteine and the closing phenylalanine or tryptophan. A D gene is named only where the DNA matches it firmly. Rows may omit the clone size; those that give it use once, few, many or a size class.

>.|TRBJ2-3|14|.|TRBV15
TGTGCCACCAGCAGAGAATTAGGCACAGATACGCAGTATTTT
CATSRELGTDTQYF
>.|TRBJ2-1|16|TRBD2|TRBV5-1
TGCGCCAGCAGCTTGATGGGGCTAGCGGGGGACAATGAGCAGTTCTTC
CASSLMGLAGDNEQFF
>.|TRBJ2-7|13|.|TRBV24-1
TGTGCCACCAGTGACCCTCGGATGTACGAGCAGTACTTC
CATSDPRMYEQYF
>.|TRBJ2-1|15|.|TRBV5-1
TGCGCCAGCAGCTTGGCCTCTGGGACTCTCAATGAGCAGTTCTTC
CASSLASGTLNEQFF
>.|TRBJ1-2|14|.|TRBV6-5
TGTGCCAGCAGTTATAGGGGGGCAAACTATGGCTACACCTTC
CASSYRGANYGYTF
>.|TRBJ2-1|15|TRBD2|TRBV7-2
TGTGCCAGCAGCCAGACTAGCGGGAGCAACAATGAGCAGTTCTTC
CASSQTSGSNNEQFF
>once|TRBJ2-5|13|.|TRBV7-3
TGTGCCAGCAGCCTTACACGAGGGGAGACCCAGTACTTC
CASSLTRGETQYF
>.|TRBJ2-1|15|.|TRBV5-1
TGCGCCAGCAGCTTGACTGGCAGCGCTTCGGGTGAGCAGTTCTTC
CASSLTGSASGEQFF
>.|TRBJ2-1|13|.|TRBV7-3
TGTGCCAGCGGCAGGGCGGTAGGCGATGAGCAGTTCTTC
CASGRAVGDEQFF
>few|TRBJ1-5|12|.|TRBV2
TGTGCCAGCAAGATAAGAAATCAGCCCCAGCATTTT
CASKIRNQPQHF
>.|TRBJ2-3|16|TRBD1|TRBV4-3
TGCGCCAGCAGCCGGGAGGACAGGGGGGGGACAGATACGCAGTATTTT
CASSREDRGGTDTQYF
>many|TRBJ2-7|13|.|TRBV7-9
TGTGCCAGCAGCTCCTCCGGGGGCCACGAGCAGTACTTC
CASSSSGGHEQYF
>.|TRBJ2-6|17|.|TRBV6-2/TRBV6-3
TGTGCCAGCAGTTATTATCTCGTCGGCTCTGGGGCCAACGTCCTGACTTTC
CASSYYLVGSGANVLTF
>.|TRBJ2-7|14|TRBD1|TRBV5-1
TGCGCCAGCAGCTCTGGACAGGGTGGAAACGAGCAGTACTTC
CASSSGQGGNEQYF
>.|TRBJ1-5|14|TRBD1|TRBV6-6
TGTGCCAGCAGTTACACACAGGGGAATCAGCCCCAGCATTTT
CASSYTQGNQPQHF
>.|TRBJ2-7|16|TRBD2|TRBV7-4
TGTGCCAGCAGCCGGTCTAGCGGGTCCCAATATTACGAGCAGTACTTC
CASSRSSGSQYYEQYF
>.|TRBJ2-1|14|TRBD2|TRBV19
TGTGCCACCCGACTAGCGGGAGGGTCACGTGAGCAGTTCTTC
CATRLAGGSREQFF
>.|TRBJ2-5|14|TRBD1|TRBV5-6
TGTGCCAGCAGCCTAGGACAGGTGTCTGCGACCCAGTACTTC
CASSLGQVSATQYF
>few|TRBJ2-7|16|TRBD2|TRBV3-1/TRBV3-2
TGTGCCAGCAGCCAAGATATGCCGGGAGGGGGCTACGAGCAGTACTTC
CASSQDMPGGGYEQYF
>few|TRBJ2-5|15|TRBD2|TRBV9
TGTGCCAGCAGCGTAGAAGGGACTAGTGAAGAGACCCAGTACTTC
CASSVEGTSEETQYF
>.|TRBJ2-1|14|TRBD2|TRBV18
TGTGCCAGCTCACCAACTAGCGGAGACAATGAGCAGTTCTTC
CASSPTSGDNEQFF
>.|TRBJ2-3|18|TRBD2|TRBV5-6
TGTGCCAGCAGCTGGGGTTCTAGCGGGGGGGGTAGCACAGATACGCAGTATTTT
CASSWGSSGGGSTDTQYF
>.|TRBJ1-2|14|TRBD1|TRBV5-1
TGCGCCAGCAGCTTCCTACAGGGGGGCTATGGCTACACCTTC
CASSFLQGGYGYTF
>.|TRBJ1-1|17|TRBD1|TRBV12-5
TGTGCTAGTGGTTTGGCCTTACAGGGGTACCAGAACACTGAAGCTTTCTTT
CASGLALQGYQNTEAFF
>.|TRBJ1-4|14|TRBD1|TRBV10-3
TGTGCCACGAACGAACCGGGACAGAATGAAAAACTGTTTTTT
CATNEPGQNEKLFF
>.|TRBJ2-3|15|.|TRBV10-3
TGTGCCATCAGTGAGTCTTCGGCGGGTTCTTCTACGCAGTATTTT
CAISESSAGSSTQYF
>few|TRBJ2-7|13|TRBD1|TRBV2
TGTGCCAGCAGTCTGGACAGGGAAGGAGAGCAGTACTTC
CASSLDREGEQYF
>.|TRBJ2-7|15|TRBD1|TRBV19
TGTGCCAGTATCCCCGGGACAGGGGGATCTCTGGAGCAGTACTTC
CASIPGTGGSLEQYF
>.|TRBJ2-3|12|.|TRBV15
TGTGCCACCAGCAGTGGGGGGGATACGCAGTATTTT
CATSSGGDTQYF
>.|TRBJ2-7|14|.|TRBV4-2
TGTGCCAGCAGCCAGGGGGGTAGAGGATACGAGCAGTACTTC
CASSQGGRGYEQYF
>.|TRBJ2-7|13|.|TRBV11-2
TGTGCCAGCAGCTTCGGACCAGGCCACGAGCAGTACTTC
CASSFGPGHEQYF
>.|TRBJ2-7|15|.|TRBV9
TGTGCCAGCAGCGTAGAGTCGGGAGAGCACTACGAGCAGTACTTC
CASSVESGEHYEQYF
>.|TRBJ2-3|16|TRBD2|TRBV5-1
TGCGCCAGCAGCTTGGCCCGGCTAGCGGAGACAGATACGCAGTATTTT
CASSLARLAETDTQYF
>many|TRBJ2-1|14|.|TRBV2
TGTGCCAGCAGTGGGTTTGGCTCCAGTAATGAGCAGTTCTTC
CASSGFGSSNEQFF
>.|TRBJ2-5|14|.|TRBV4-3
TGCGCCAGCAGCCAAGATCGGCTGATAGAGACCCAGTACTTC
CASSQDRLIETQYF
>.|TRBJ2-3|14|TRBD2|TRBV2
TGTGCCAGCAGTGAGGGCGGGGGGGAAGATACGCAGTATTTT
CASSEGGGEDTQYF
>medium-sized|TRBJ2-1|15|TRBD2|TRBV6-5
TGTGCCAGCGAGGGACTAGCGGGAGGGCACAATGAGCAGTTCTTC
CASEGLAGGHNEQFF
>.|TRBJ2-7|15|TRBD1|TRBV11-3
TGTGCCAGCAGCTTAGCTCCGGGACAGTCCTACGAGCAGTACTTC
CASSLAPGQSYEQYF
>.|TRBJ2-3|16|TRBD2|TRBV7-3
TGTGCCAGCAGCGCTCAGACTAGCGGGGGGGTATATACGCAGTATTTT
CASSAQTSGGVYTQYF
>.|TRBJ1-4|16|.|TRBV15
TGTGCCACCAGCAGAGATCGATTTGGGACATATGAAAAACTGTTTTTT
CATSRDRFGTYEKLFF
>.|TRBJ2-3|16|TRBD2|TRBV3-1/TRBV3-2
TGTGCCAGCAGCCAAGAGCGACTAGCGGGCTTAGATACGCAGTATTTT
CASSQERLAGLDTQYF
>.|TRBJ2-7|15|TRBD2|TRBV5-1
TGCGCCAGCAGCTGGCTAGCGGGGGGGCGGTACGAGCAGTACTTC
CASSWLAGGRYEQYF
>.|TRBJ1-1|15|.|TRBV24-1
TGTGCCACCAGTGCCGGGGGGAACCTGAACACTGAAGCTTTCTTT
CATSAGGNLNTEAFF
>.|TRBJ2-3|17|TRBD2|TRBV7-8
TGTGCCAGCAGCCGAGTTAGCGGGAGGGCCTTGGGCGATACGCAGTATTTT
CASSRVSGRALGDTQYF
>.|TRBJ1-3|13|.|TRBV7-9
TGTGCCAGCAGCTCCATCGGCGGAAACACCATATATTTT
CASSSIGGNTIYF
>.|TRBJ2-7|13|.|TRBV6-5
TGTGCCAGCAGATCGGGGGGACAGTACGAGCAGTACTTC
CASRSGGQYEQYF
>.|TRBJ2-1|14|TRBD1|TRBV24-1
TGTGCCACCAGTGATCTCGGACAGGGGAATGAGCAGTTCTTC
CATSDLGQGNEQFF
>.|TRBJ2-5|15|.|TRBV11-3
TGTGCCAGCAGCTTAGAGGCGGACAGTATGGAGACCCAGTACTTC
CASSLEADSMETQYF
>.|TRBJ2-6|20|TRBD1|TRBV3-1/TRBV3-2
TGTGCCAGCAGCCAGTATGACACCGGGACAGGGGGCTCTGGGGCCAACGTCCTGACTTTC
CASSQYDTGTGGSGANVLTF
>.|TRBJ2-1|12|.|TRBV12-3/TRBV12-4
TGTGCCAGCAGCTATGGGACCCATGAGCAGTTCTTC
CASSYGTHEQFF
>once|TRBJ2-3|13|.|TRBV27
TGTGCCAGCAGTTCGACTGACGAGGATACGCAGTATTTT
CASSSTDEDTQYF
>.|TRBJ2-7|17|.|TRBV1
TGCACCAGCAGCGACACCGAAGAAGGAGGATCCCTTTACGAGCAGTACTTC
CTSSDTEEGGSLYEQYF
>.|TRBJ1-3|17|TRBD1|TRBV19
TGTGCCAGTAGTCCGCCGGGACAGGGGGCACGAGGAAACACCATATATTTT
CASSPPGQGARGNTIYF
>.|TRBJ2-1|13|TRBD1|TRBV7-9
TGTGCCAGCAGGTCCCCAGGGGGCGATGAGCAGTTCTTC
CASRSPGGDEQFF
>few|TRBJ2-7|15|.|TRBV18
TGTGCCAGCTCCGCCGAAGGACTGAAGACCTACGAGCAGTACTTC
CASSAEGLKTYEQYF
>.|TRBJ2-7|16|.|TRBV6-5
TGTGCCAGCAGTAACTCGCGGGCCATTTTGGGCTACGAGCAGTACTTC
CASSNSRAILGYEQYF